Listed below are T cell receptor beta chains from one sample, sequenced in a study of shared clonotypes between healthy human individuals. Libraries were prepared by immunoSEQ multiplex PCR; TCRdb keeps only in-frame clonotypes and omits some of them. The table records 550,000 to 600,000 clones, around 77% of them present only once. Sequencing was carried out using PBMCs. Every receptor here comes from a woman in her thirties or forties in good health. Some clones in this sample may be carry-over from other donors' samples. Both conserved end residues are part of each CDR3. The D gene is left open where the match is weak. Rows may omit the clone size; those that give it use once, few, many or a size class.

clone size: many
V gene: TRBV27
D gene: TRBD2
J gene: TRBJ2-3
CDR3 DNA: TGTGCCAGCAGTCTAAGACTAGCGGGGAAAACAGATACGCAGTATTTT
CDR3 protein: CASSLRLAGKTDTQYF

clone size: once
V gene: TRBV6-6
D gene: TRBD1
J gene: TRBJ1-1
CDR3 DNA: TGTGCCAGCACCACAAATCGACAGGGGAACACTGAAGCTTTCTTT
CDR3 protein: CASTTNRQGNTEAFF

clone size: once
V gene: TRBV28
D gene: .
J gene: TRBJ1-2
CDR3 DNA: TGTGCCAGCAGTAGGAACTATGGCTACACCTTC
CDR3 protein: CASSRNYGYTF

clone size: .
V gene: TRBV5-4
D gene: .
J gene: TRBJ2-7
CDR3 DNA: TGTGCCAGCAGCTTGGCGCCTAGTTGGGTCTACGAGCAGTACTTC
CDR3 protein: CASSLAPSWVYEQYF

clone size: .
V gene: TRBV19
D gene: .
J gene: TRBJ2-3
CDR3 DNA: TGTGCCAGTAGTATTTTTTTCACAGATACGCAGTATTTT
CDR3 protein: CASSIFFTDTQYF

clone size: .
V gene: TRBV27
D gene: .
J gene: TRBJ1-1
CDR3 DNA: TGTGCCAGCAGTTTATGGTTGAACACTGAAGCTTTCTTT
CDR3 protein: CASSLWLNTEAFF

clone size: .
V gene: TRBV7-2
D gene: .
J gene: TRBJ1-4
CDR3 DNA: TGTGCCAGCAGCTTAGCGGGGCGGGCTAATGAAAAACTGTTTTTT
CDR3 protein: CASSLAGRANEKLFF

clone size: few
V gene: TRBV6-4
D gene: .
J gene: TRBJ2-1
CDR3 DNA: TGTGCCAGCAGCTCCGGGCAGAACAATGAGCAGTTCTTC
CDR3 protein: CASSSGQNNEQFF

clone size: .
V gene: TRBV10-3
D gene: TRBD1
J gene: TRBJ2-7
CDR3 DNA: TGTGCCTCTTACCCGGGACAGGGTTCCGAGCAGTACTTC
CDR3 protein: CASYPGQGSEQYF

clone size: .
V gene: TRBV5-1
D gene: .
J gene: TRBJ2-3
CDR3 DNA: TGCGCCAGCAGGCGGATGACAAACACAGATACGCAGTATTTT
CDR3 protein: CASRRMTNTDTQYF

clone size: .
V gene: TRBV5-1
D gene: .
J gene: TRBJ1-2
CDR3 DNA: TGCGCCAGCAGCCGGACAGCGGGAGATGGCTACACCTTC
CDR3 protein: CASSRTAGDGYTF

clone size: .
V gene: TRBV5-8
D gene: .
J gene: TRBJ1-1
CDR3 DNA: TGTGCCAGCAGCTTGGGAAGTGATGGGCTTAAGGCTTTCTTT
CDR3 protein: CASSLGSDGLKAFF

clone size: .
V gene: TRBV9
D gene: .
J gene: TRBJ2-5
CDR3 DNA: TGTGCCAGCAGCGTAGAGCCTAATAGAGAGACCCAGTACTTC
CDR3 protein: CASSVEPNRETQYF

clone size: few
V gene: TRBV11-2
D gene: .
J gene: TRBJ1-1
CDR3 DNA: TGTGCCAGCAGCTTAGATGCGACAAGTATTGAAGCTTTCTTT
CDR3 protein: CASSLDATSIEAFF

clone size: .
V gene: TRBV28
D gene: .
J gene: TRBJ1-6
CDR3 DNA: TGTGCCAGCAGATCTAATTCACCCCTCCACTTT
CDR3 protein: CASRSNSPLHF

clone size: once
V gene: TRBV6-6
D gene: .
J gene: TRBJ1-1
CDR3 DNA: TGTGCCAGCTCCGATATTCCCACTGAAGCTTTCTTT
CDR3 protein: CASSDIPTEAFF

clone size: .
V gene: TRBV19
D gene: .
J gene: TRBJ1-2
CDR3 DNA: TGTGCCAGTAGTCCCTCGGGGGAAGGGCACTATGGCTACACCTTC
CDR3 protein: CASSPSGEGHYGYTF

clone size: .
V gene: TRBV7-3
D gene: TRBD2
J gene: TRBJ2-5
CDR3 DNA: TGTGCCAGCAGCTTTAGAGCGGGAGGGCAAGAGACCCAGTACTTC
CDR3 protein: CASSFRAGGQETQYF

clone size: .
V gene: TRBV20-1
D gene: .
J gene: TRBJ1-1
CDR3 DNA: TGCAGTGGGGGGGGTGAAGCTTTCTTT
CDR3 protein: CSGGGEAFF

clone size: .
V gene: TRBV30
D gene: TRBD2
J gene: TRBJ2-5
CDR3 DNA: TGTGCCTGGAGTGTACCAACTAGCGGCCATCAAGAGACCCAGTACTTC
CDR3 protein: CAWSVPTSGHQETQYF

clone size: .
V gene: TRBV7-2
D gene: TRBD2
J gene: TRBJ2-1
CDR3 DNA: TGTGCCAGCAGCCTAGCGGCGGTTGAGCAGTTCTTC
CDR3 protein: CASSLAAVEQFF

clone size: .
V gene: TRBV28
D gene: TRBD2
J gene: TRBJ2-5
CDR3 DNA: TGTGCCAGCAGCATGACTAGCGGGAGCTTGGGGACCCAGTACTTC
CDR3 protein: CASSMTSGSLGTQYF

clone size: medium-sized
V gene: TRBV2
D gene: TRBD2
J gene: TRBJ2-7
CDR3 DNA: TGTGCCAGCCAGCGGGGCTCCTACGAGCAGTACTTC
CDR3 protein: CASQRGSYEQYF

clone size: .
V gene: TRBV19
D gene: .
J gene: TRBJ2-7
CDR3 DNA: TGTGCCAGTAGTTCCGGACTGATTTACGAGCAGTACTTC
CDR3 protein: CASSSGLIYEQYF

clone size: .
V gene: TRBV7-3
D gene: .
J gene: TRBJ1-5
CDR3 DNA: TGTGCCAGCAGCTTTGGGATTCAGCCCCAGCATTTT
CDR3 protein: CASSFGIQPQHF

clone size: .
V gene: TRBV10-3
D gene: TRBD2
J gene: TRBJ2-7
CDR3 DNA: TGTGCCATCACCGTGAGCGGGAGATTCAACGAGCAGTACTTC
CDR3 protein: CAITVSGRFNEQYF

clone size: few
V gene: TRBV29-1
D gene: TRBD1
J gene: TRBJ2-4
CDR3 DNA: TGCAGCGTTGAACCCACCTCGACAGGGGGCAACATTCAGTACTTC
CDR3 protein: CSVEPTSTGGNIQYF

clone size: .
V gene: TRBV28
D gene: TRBD1
J gene: TRBJ2-7
CDR3 DNA: TGTGCCAGCAGCCCACACCCAGGGGGCGGCTCCTACGAGCAGTACTTC
CDR3 protein: CASSPHPGGGSYEQYF

clone size: .
V gene: TRBV10-3
D gene: TRBD1
J gene: TRBJ2-5
CDR3 DNA: TGTGCCATCAGTGGACAGGGGGTGGAGACCCAGTACTTC
CDR3 protein: CAISGQGVETQYF

clone size: .
V gene: TRBV27
D gene: .
J gene: TRBJ2-5
CDR3 DNA: TGTGCCAGCAGTTTTGGGTTGGGGCTTCCAGAGACCCAGTACTTC
CDR3 protein: CASSFGLGLPETQYF

clone size: once
V gene: TRBV6-1
D gene: .
J gene: TRBJ2-3
CDR3 DNA: TGTGCCAGCAATTCGGGCTGGGGCATCACAGATACGCAGTATTTT
CDR3 protein: CASNSGWGITDTQYF

clone size: .
V gene: TRBV6-4
D gene: TRBD2
J gene: TRBJ2-1
CDR3 DNA: TGTGCCAGCAGTGACTCGACTAGCGGAGGCTTCAATGAGCAGTTCTTC
CDR3 protein: CASSDSTSGGFNEQFF

clone size: .
V gene: TRBV28
D gene: .
J gene: TRBJ2-1
CDR3 DNA: TGTGCCAGCAGTTTATCCCTCTCGTTAGGTGAGCAGTTCTTC
CDR3 protein: CASSLSLSLGEQFF

clone size: .
V gene: TRBV6-1
D gene: TRBD1
J gene: TRBJ2-7
CDR3 DNA: TGTGCCAGTCACCGGGACAGGGGGCTGAACTTC
CDR3 protein: CASHRDRGLNF

clone size: .
V gene: TRBV5-1
D gene: .
J gene: TRBJ1-4
CDR3 DNA: TGCGCCAGCAGCTTGGGCCAGGGTGTGGGGAAACTGTTTTTT
CDR3 protein: CASSLGQGVGKLFF

clone size: .
V gene: TRBV19
D gene: .
J gene: TRBJ2-1
CDR3 DNA: TGTGCCAGTAGTGTACTTGGGGGCAGGACCTACAATGAGCAGTTCTTC
CDR3 protein: CASSVLGGRTYNEQFF

clone size: .
V gene: TRBV7-3
D gene: .
J gene: TRBJ2-1
CDR3 DNA: TGTGCCAGCAGCCCAAGGGGTCCGGGAGCTACCTCCTACAATGAGCAGTTCTTC
CDR3 protein: CASSPRGPGATSYNEQFF

clone size: few
V gene: TRBV19
D gene: TRBD2
J gene: TRBJ2-1
CDR3 DNA: TGTGCCAGTAGTATCGTACTAGCGGGAGCCGATGAGCAGTTCTTC
CDR3 protein: CASSIVLAGADEQFF

clone size: .
V gene: TRBV7-3
D gene: TRBD1
J gene: TRBJ2-7
CDR3 DNA: TGTGCCAGCAGCCGGGACAGGGCCTACGAGCAGTACTTC
CDR3 protein: CASSRDRAYEQYF

clone size: once
V gene: TRBV6-1
D gene: .
J gene: TRBJ1-3
CDR3 DNA: TGTGCCAGCAGTGAAAGGGGATTTGGAAACACCATATATTTT
CDR3 protein: CASSERGFGNTIYF

clone size: many
V gene: TRBV6-4
D gene: .
J gene: TRBJ2-1
CDR3 DNA: TGTGCCAGCAGTCCGACTAGTACCAATGAGCAGTTCTTC
CDR3 protein: CASSPTSTNEQFF

clone size: .
V gene: TRBV6-5
D gene: .
J gene: TRBJ1-5
CDR3 DNA: TGTGCCAGCAGTCCCGGCGGCAGGGGTCCGTCTCCCCAGCATTTT
CDR3 protein: CASSPGGRGPSPQHF

clone size: .
V gene: TRBV11-2
D gene: .
J gene: TRBJ2-5
CDR3 DNA: TGTGCCAGCAGCCCGGACAGGCGGGGGACCCAGTACTTC
CDR3 protein: CASSPDRRGTQYF

clone size: .
V gene: TRBV5-4
D gene: .
J gene: TRBJ1-3
CDR3 DNA: TGTGCCAGCAGCTTGGAAGGGACACCGAGCTCTGGAAACACCATATATTTT
CDR3 protein: CASSLEGTPSSGNTIYF

clone size: once
V gene: TRBV7-2
D gene: .
J gene: TRBJ1-5
CDR3 DNA: TGTGCCAGCAGCCCCCAAGGGGGTAGCAATCAGCCCCAGCATTTT
CDR3 protein: CASSPQGGSNQPQHF

clone size: .
V gene: TRBV5-1
D gene: TRBD2
J gene: TRBJ2-3
CDR3 DNA: TGCGCCAGCAGCTTGAACCTAGCGGGAGGGACAGATACGCAGTATTTT
CDR3 protein: CASSLNLAGGTDTQYF

clone size: .
V gene: TRBV5-1
D gene: .
J gene: TRBJ2-7
CDR3 DNA: TGCGCCAGCAGCACAGGTCGTTACGAGCAGTACTTC
CDR3 protein: CASSTGRYEQYF

clone size: .
V gene: TRBV7-2
D gene: TRBD2
J gene: TRBJ2-7
CDR3 DNA: TGTGCCAGCAGTTTCGGACTAGCGGCGGACGAGCAGTACTTC
CDR3 protein: CASSFGLAADEQYF